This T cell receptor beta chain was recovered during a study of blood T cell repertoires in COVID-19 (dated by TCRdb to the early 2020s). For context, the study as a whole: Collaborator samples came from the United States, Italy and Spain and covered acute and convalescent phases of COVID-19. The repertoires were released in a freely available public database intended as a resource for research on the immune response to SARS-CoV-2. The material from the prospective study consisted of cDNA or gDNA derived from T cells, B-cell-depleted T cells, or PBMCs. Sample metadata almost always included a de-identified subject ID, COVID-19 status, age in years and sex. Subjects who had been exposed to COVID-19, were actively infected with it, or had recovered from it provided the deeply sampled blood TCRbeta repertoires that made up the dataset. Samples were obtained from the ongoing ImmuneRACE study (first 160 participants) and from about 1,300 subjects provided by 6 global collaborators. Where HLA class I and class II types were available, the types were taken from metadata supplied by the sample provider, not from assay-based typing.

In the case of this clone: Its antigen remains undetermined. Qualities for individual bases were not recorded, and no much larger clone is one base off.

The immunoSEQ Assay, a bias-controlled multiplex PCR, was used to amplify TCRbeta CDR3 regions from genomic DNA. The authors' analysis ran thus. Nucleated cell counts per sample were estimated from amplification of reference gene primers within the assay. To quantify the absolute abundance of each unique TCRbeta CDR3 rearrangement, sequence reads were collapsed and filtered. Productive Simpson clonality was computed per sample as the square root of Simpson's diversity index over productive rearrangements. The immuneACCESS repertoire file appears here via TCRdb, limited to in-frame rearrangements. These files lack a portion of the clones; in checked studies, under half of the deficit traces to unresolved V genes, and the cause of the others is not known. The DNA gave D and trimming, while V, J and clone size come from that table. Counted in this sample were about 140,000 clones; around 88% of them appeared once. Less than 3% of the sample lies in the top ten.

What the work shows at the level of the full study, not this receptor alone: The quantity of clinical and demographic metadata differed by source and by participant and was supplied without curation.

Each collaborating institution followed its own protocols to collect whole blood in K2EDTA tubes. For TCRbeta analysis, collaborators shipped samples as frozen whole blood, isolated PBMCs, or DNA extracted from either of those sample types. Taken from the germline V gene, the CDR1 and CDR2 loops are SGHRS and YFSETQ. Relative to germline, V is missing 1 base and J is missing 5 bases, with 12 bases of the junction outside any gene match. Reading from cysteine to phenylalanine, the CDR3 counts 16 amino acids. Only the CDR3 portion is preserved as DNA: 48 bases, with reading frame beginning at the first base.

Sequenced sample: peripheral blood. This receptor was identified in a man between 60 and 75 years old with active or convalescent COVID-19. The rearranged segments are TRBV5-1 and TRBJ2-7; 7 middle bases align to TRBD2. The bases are TGCGCCAGCAGCTTGTCCCCCGGGACGGGAGGTAACGAGCAGTACTTC. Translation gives CASSLSPGTGGNEQYF.